This TCR beta chain was captured by sequencing in a study of cytomegalovirus exposure and HLA in healthy donors (dated by TCRdb to 2017 to 2019). For context, the study as a whole: An earlier analysis of some 600 of the donors reported roughly 300 Gb of sequence data and about 120 million unique TCR beta sequences obtained from 150 million to 200 million T cells. An earlier analysis of 587 of the donors applied high-throughput TCR beta sequencing to assess whether each TCR beta V gene segment acted as functional or pseudogenic. Four to six DR-DQ haplotypes were handled as single units for association and clustering, since linkage in the cohort was strong. Along with the approximately 620-subject first cohort, a separate validation cohort of more than 90 different subjects was used. In a later genetic analysis, genome-wide SNP genotypes for about three fifths of the roughly 670 donors were used, and that subset was treated as a discovery cohort. Donor age, sex, ethnicity and CMV serostatus were collected together with the repertoire data. All discovery cohort repertoires had been generated using a single sequencing platform. The study profiled the T cell repertoires of hundreds of subjects by immunosequencing and related them to cytomegalovirus serostatus. The study was designed to test whether signatures of past pathogen exposure could be identified by cataloging public T cell receptors. To study patterns of TCR occurrence, a later analysis re-analyzed previously published TCR beta repertoires from 666 donors and added high-resolution HLA genotyping. The number of typed donors differed by locus: about 629-630 for A, B, C, DRB1 and DQB1; some 540 for DQA1; 606 for DPA1; and 450 to 480 for DPB1. Class I and class II HLA loci were covered by the typing at four-digit resolution. Across 398 genotyped donors of the cohort, an average of about 240,000 unique TCR beta nucleotide sequences per donor were sequenced, and approximately 19% of those sequences were non-productive. Rather than using new phenotypic data, the later analysis identified candidate immune exposures from TCR beta sequences and from how often those sequences occurred across donors. To predict cytomegalovirus infection status, the study brought together high-throughput TCR immunosequencing, statistical association of individual TCRs with disease status, and machine learning. Among the roughly 400 genotyped donors, approximately 77% belonged to the genetic ancestry cluster associated with self-reported Caucasian donors. Roughly 300 gigabases of sequencing data and around 88 million unique TCR sequences made up an early release that covered several hundred HLA-typed donors.

The library was generated by the immunoSEQ multiplex PCR assay. The multiplex PCR relied on a mix of 60 forward primers for TCR Vbeta segments and 13 reverse primers for TCR Jbeta segments. A multiplex PCR assay on genomic DNA amplified the CDR3 region of rearranged TCR beta genes. On the Illumina HiSeq System, the amplified TCR beta libraries were sequenced as 87-base-pair reads. Per the source publication's procedure: Across the 500 to 750 repertoires, a later analysis counted tens of millions of unique TCR beta chains, some 11 million of which were shared by at least two donors. A nearest-neighbor algorithm error-corrected the raw reads and collapsed the reads into unique sequences, merging closely related sequences to remove PCR and sequencing errors. To assign V, D and J gene segments, CDR3 sequences were aligned to IMGT reference sequences. Each retained sequence needed at least a six-nucleotide match to both a V gene segment and a J gene segment. A rearrangement was called productive if the CDR3 had no stop codons and remained in frame with V and J, and every other rearrangement was called non-productive. Following IMGT convention, CDR3 was defined as the stretch from the second conserved V-encoded cysteine to the conserved J-encoded phenylalanine. In an earlier analysis of more than 550 of the donors, sequences lacking an unambiguous match to a single V gene segment were excluded. In an earlier analysis of roughly 500 of the donors, V segments were called functional above 56.7% productive rearrangements and were called segregating when the between-donor standard deviation exceeded 5%. A statistical classification framework was built for diagnosing cytomegalovirus status from the catalog of TCR beta chain sequences. In a later analysis, TCR nucleotide sequences were compared against IMGT/GENE-DB human TR gene sequences so that V and J genes could be assigned. In a later analysis, CDR3 sequences and most-parsimonious VDJ recombination scenarios were assigned using the TCRdist pipeline. A later analysis defined each TCR beta chain by its CDR3 amino acid sequence plus V-gene family, and excluded reads lacking a unique V-gene family. As a way to deal with suspected cross-contamination and a sequencing artifact, a later analysis dropped 640 or so nucleotide sequences that were highly shared and had low generation probability. In a later analysis, a clonal expansion index for each public chain was calculated from normalized within-repertoire ranks of inferred template counts. In a later analysis, generation probabilities were computed using a VDJ recombination model fitted to out-of-frame rearrangements, and the results were checked against IGoR. In a later analysis, hypergeometric tests were used to score TCR-TCR, TCR-HLA and TCR-CMV co-occurrence, with a repertoire-size bias correction applied to TCR pairs. To estimate false discovery rates, a later analysis permuted the HLA or CMV assignments 20 times. In a later analysis, co-occurring TCRs were grouped using DBSCAN, and TCRdist sequence similarity was added for clustering within HLA-allele-positive subsets. Repertoires with fewer than 30,000 or more than 120,000 public chains were left out of co-occurrence clustering, as were about 5 repertoires with anomalous nucleotide sharing. TCRdb carries this immuneACCESS record with in-frame sequences only. Its versions omit some clonotypes, under half of them owing to an unresolved V gene in the studies checked, with the rest unexplained. The D gene and trimming were derived from the DNA, and the V and J assignments and clone size from that table. For this sample the table gives around 180,000 clones, of which about 90% were detected only once. The ten top clones hold over 0.2% of the sample.

Concerning this clone: Its binding antigen is unknown. No per-base quality is available; no much larger clone lies one base away.

In total, 600 or so healthy bone marrow donors made up the cohort. At the time of sampling, all cohort members were nominally healthy, though unrecorded immune exposures were likely present. The donor tested CMV seronegative and was one of the 352 seronegative cohort members. Every donor gave a peripheral blood sample, and the peripheral blood mononuclear cells from that sample were used for TCR beta sequencing. Genomic DNA extraction from the blood cell samples was performed with the Qiagen DNeasy Blood Extraction Kit. Measured from the cysteine to the phenylalanine, the CDR3 is 15 residues long. Here the CDR3 DNA is all that survives: 45 bases in frame from base 1. From a lookup of the germline V gene, CDR1 and CDR2 are SGDLS and YYNGEE. V is shortened by 0 bases, J by 0 bases, and the region joining them spans 10 bases. General findings and caveats noted by the study authors: The study listed 150 to 200 TCR beta chains as associated with cytomegalovirus. The earlier analysis of almost 600 of the donors excluded over 15 rarely observed V segments, including chromosome 9 orphons, because counts were too low. The sequencing pipeline was judged likely to have produced a cluster of highly shared sequence variants as a technical artifact. A further reported finding was that TCR beta sequences accurately predicted the HLA-A and HLA-B alleles for most subjects in the first cohort. Specific HLA alleles were associated with around 18,000 TCR beta sequences at a false discovery rate of 0.05 in a later analysis. The classifier was reported to diagnose cytomegalovirus status with high specificity and sensitivity in both the original and validation cohorts. According to a later analysis, parvovirus B19, influenza, CMV and Epstein-Barr virus appeared linked to several top co-occurrence clusters. In an earlier analysis of fewer than 750 of the donors, most TCR beta V segments were observed in productive rearrangements about 90% or about 30% of the time, broadly matching IMGT annotations. Three of the identified cytomegalovirus-associated TCR beta chains were confirmed in vitro to be specific for cytomegalovirus antigens. The authors suggested that the approach could potentially be extended to other disease states and immunological phenotypes. HLA typing was unavailable for some donors at each locus, so association tests used only the typed subset. Correlated functional status among segregating V segments might be attributable to linkage disequilibrium, but an unknown experimental factor could not be ruled out. Some IMGT-functional V segments, including TRBV6-2 and TRBV6-3, could not be distinguished by the 87-base-pair reads and were therefore excluded. A later analysis found that most CMV-associated TCR beta chains appeared HLA-restricted, with HLA associations seemingly driven largely by CMV exposure. In a later analysis, the rate of TCR association differed among HLA loci, with DRB1 alleles having the most associated TCRs and HLA-C alleles having the fewest. A later genetic analysis reported fewer N-insertions in productive TCRs among donors in an Asian-associated ancestry cluster than the 666-donor mean. CMV serostatus was the only immune exposure information available for the cohort. Presence/absence analyses assumed roughly uniform sequencing depth across donors, an assumption that may not hold. Most TCR sequences were seen in very few donors, while some public TCRs were found in many individuals. V-gene and J-gene trimming of TCR beta chains was associated with a missense DCLRE1C variant in a later genetic analysis, and the association was replicated in an independent cohort. In this cohort, only TCR beta chains were sequenced, and detectable features were limited by the absence of alpha or paired-chain data. Strong co-occurrence of HLA alleles, especially DR and DQ, made assigning TCR associations to individual alleles difficult. In a later analysis, HLA-associated TCR beta chains were found to be more clonally expanded and to have lower generation probabilities than equally common non-associated chains.

Recombination joined TRBV9 with TRBJ2-7; D gene: possibly TRBD2, on 6 matching bases. Sequencing used PBMCs. This TCR derives from a girl in the first two years of life in good health and CMV-seronegative. The CDR3 corresponds to CASSVGGASSYEQYF. The nucleotides are TGTGCCAGCAGCGTAGGCGGGGCGAGCTCCTACGAGCAGTACTTC.